A single sample gave rise to the 11 T cell receptor beta chains below, sequenced in a study of OX40 agonist ivuxolimab in advanced cancers. Sequencing used immunoSEQ multiplex PCR; TCRdb keeps in-frame clones, though not all of them. The sample lists tens of thousands of clones; 84% were seen once. This specimen was CD4+ or CD8+ T cells sorted from blood, taken in a trial of the OX40 agonist ivuxolimab. The receptors come from an adult with an advanced solid tumor such as melanoma, head and neck, liver or kidney cancer.

V usage is TRBV5-5 and J usage is TRBJ2-3; perhaps TRBD2 as D (5 bases). V was shortened by 1 base and J by 3 bases, with 9 bases between the two germline ends. This CDR3 is built from 14 residues. Germline V gene sequence: CDR1 SGHKS, CDR2 YYEKEE (reference sequence). The CDR3 protein is CASSLFPGTDTQYF. CDR3 nucleotides: TGTGCCAGCAGCTTGTTCCCGGGAACAGATACGCAGTATTTT.

This chain connects TRBV11-2 to TRBJ2-1; 7 nucleotides align to TRBD1. V lost 5 bases to trimming and J lost 6 bases; unmatched junction nucleotides: 7. The germline V gene encodes CDR1 SGHAT and CDR2 FQNNGV. The CDR3 length is 14 residues. CDR3: CASSHSTGINEQFF. Written as DNA, the CDR3 is TGTGCCAGCAGCCATTCGACAGGGATCAATGAGCAGTTCTTC.

The rearrangement links TRBV15 to TRBJ2-2; tentative D call: TRBD2 (5 bases). Germline CDR1 reads LNHNV; CDR2 reads YYDKDF (reference sequence). The CDR3 runs 15 residues. With 5 bases removed from V and 2 bases from J, the gap between germline ends came to 12 bases. CDR3 DNA sequence: TGTGCCACCAGCCAAATCCGGGGAAACACCGGGGAGCTGTTTTTT. Amino acids: CATSQIRGNTGELFF.

The V and J genes are TRBV5-4 and TRBJ2-5; 13 nucleotides match TRBD2. CDR3 size: 15 residues. The V segment lost 4 bases and the J segment 3 bases; nucleotides outside the gene matches: 3. Per germline, CDR1 SGHNT and CDR2 YYREEE (reference sequence). Here the CDR3 reads CASSGTSGGEETQYF. Written as DNA, the CDR3 is TGTGCCAGCAGCGGAACTAGCGGGGGGGAAGAGACCCAGTACTTC.

The V gene is TRBV6-6, the J gene TRBJ1-2; 8 bases match TRBD1. V lost 4 bases, J lost 8 bases, and 12 bases stayed unmatched. CDR3 size: 15 residues. Per germline, CDR1 MNHNY and CDR2 SVGAGI (reference sequence). Written as DNA, the CDR3 is TGTGCCAGCAGTTCAGCGGACAGGGTGGTACCAGGCTACACCTTC. Protein product: CASSSADRVVPGYTF.

The chain recombines TRBV7-9 with TRBJ2-2; possible D gene TRBD1, 5 bases. The V gene's germline CDR1 is SEHNR and CDR2 FQNEAQ (reference sequence). This CDR3 is 15 amino acids long. V gave up 5 bases and J gave up 6 bases, with 16 bases separating them. CDR3 protein: CASSPKTVFAGELFF. CDR3 nucleotides: TGTGCCAGCAGCCCTAAGACAGTTTTCGCCGGGGAGCTGTTTTTT.

This clone was counted between two and nine times. The chain recombines TRBV28 with TRBJ1-2, with TRBD1 identical over 12 bases. V lost 4 bases to trimming and J lost 8 bases; unmatched junction nucleotides: 8. This CDR3 is 15 amino acids long. Germline CDR1 MDHEN, CDR2 SYDVKM. The CDR3 bases are TGTGCCAGCAGTTCGGGACAGGGGGCGAACGGAGGCTACACCTTC. As protein: CASSSGQGANGGYTF.

The chain couples TRBV6-5 to TRBJ1-1, with D hard to call. The CDR3 contains 13 residues. The germline gives CDR1 MNHEY, CDR2 SVGAGI. V lost 6 bases, J lost 4 bases, and 12 bases lay in between. This CDR3 is CASSPWRGTEAFF. DNA of the CDR3: TGTGCCAGCAGCCCCTGGCGGGGCACTGAAGCTTTCTTT.

The chain carries TRBV30 and TRBJ2-5; 10 bases are shared with TRBD1. V was pared by 3 bases and J by 5 bases, with 6 bases of the junction left unmatched. The germline V gene encodes CDR1 GTSNPN and CDR2 SVGIG (reference sequence). The CDR3 is 14 amino acids. The CDR3 is CAWSRTGGWETQYF. The CDR3 bases are TGTGCCTGGAGCCGGACAGGGGGGTGGGAGACCCAGTACTTC.

This clone was counted once. This chain connects TRBV30 to TRBJ2-7, with 7 nucleotides matching TRBD1. V gave up 3 bases and J gave up 1 base; unmatched junction bases: 6. The CDR3 totals 14 residues. Germline V gives CDR1 GTSNPN, CDR2 SVGIG (reference sequence). The CDR3 is CAWRRDSVSYEQYF. The DNA for the CDR3 is TGTGCCTGGAGGAGGGACAGTGTGTCCTACGAGCAGTACTTC.

V and J are TRBV12-5 and TRBJ1-1, with 7 bases aligning to TRBD1. The V segment lost 6 bases and the J segment 0 bases; nucleotides outside the gene matches: 4. CDR1 LGHNT and CDR2 FRNRAP come from the germline V gene. The CDR3 spans 14 residues. CDR3 sequence reads: CASGQGQLNTEAFF. The CDR3 region has the DNA TGTGCTAGTGGCCAGGGACAGCTGAACACTGAAGCTTTCTTT.